This TCR beta chain came from a study of blood T cell repertoires in COVID-19. At the level of the study: Acute and convalescent COVID-19 samples came from the United States, Italy and Spain.

This clone was counted a few times. Generated by immunoSEQ multiplex PCR, the TCRdb table keeps only in-frame clones and is missing some. Here the sample spans around 360,000 clones, around 87% being singletons. Enrollment of patients from Seattle took place during active infection, with longitudinal follow-up. In germline, CDR1 is GTSNPN, CDR2 SVGIG (reference sequence). The junction had 6 bases not matched to a gene; V was cut back by 5 bases and J by 2 bases. The CDR3 contains 13 residues. The TCR was taken from a woman aged 30 to 39 with COVID-19, enrolled during active disease. Sequencing used peripheral blood. The J gene is TRBJ2-7, the V gene TRBV30; 7 bases match TRBD1. CDR3 region: CAWQGGDAYEQYF. The CDR3 DNA is TGTGCCTGGCAAGGGGGCGATGCCTACGAGCAGTACTTC.